What follows is one T cell receptor (beta chain) and its context. Its antigen is not identified. As every portion of the isolated RNA was reverse transcribed, the sequencing read expressed TCRB transcripts. The assay was immunoSEQ multiplex PCR, and TCRdb's table has in-frame clones only and misses some. The sample shows tens of thousands of clones, around 69% of them seen only once. The data stem from a study of beta chain features in type 1 diabetes. Trimming took 4 bases from V and 4 from J, leaving 10 bases between them. The germline V gene has CDR1 WNHNN and CDR2 SYGVQD (reference sequence). The CDR3 loop spans 13 amino acids. Broader study findings: Patients with Type 1 diabetes showed moderately but significantly shorter TCRB CDR3s in all four CD4+ subsets.

V gene TRBV10-1 combines with J gene TRBJ2-5, with D tentatively TRBD1 (6 bases). Sequencing was performed on Tregs from blood. The TCR sequence derives from a man between 18 and 29 years old with type 1 diabetes. The CDR3: CASSGQVLETQYF. CDR3 in DNA: TGCGCCAGCAGTGGACAGGTGTTAGAGACCCAGTACTTC.